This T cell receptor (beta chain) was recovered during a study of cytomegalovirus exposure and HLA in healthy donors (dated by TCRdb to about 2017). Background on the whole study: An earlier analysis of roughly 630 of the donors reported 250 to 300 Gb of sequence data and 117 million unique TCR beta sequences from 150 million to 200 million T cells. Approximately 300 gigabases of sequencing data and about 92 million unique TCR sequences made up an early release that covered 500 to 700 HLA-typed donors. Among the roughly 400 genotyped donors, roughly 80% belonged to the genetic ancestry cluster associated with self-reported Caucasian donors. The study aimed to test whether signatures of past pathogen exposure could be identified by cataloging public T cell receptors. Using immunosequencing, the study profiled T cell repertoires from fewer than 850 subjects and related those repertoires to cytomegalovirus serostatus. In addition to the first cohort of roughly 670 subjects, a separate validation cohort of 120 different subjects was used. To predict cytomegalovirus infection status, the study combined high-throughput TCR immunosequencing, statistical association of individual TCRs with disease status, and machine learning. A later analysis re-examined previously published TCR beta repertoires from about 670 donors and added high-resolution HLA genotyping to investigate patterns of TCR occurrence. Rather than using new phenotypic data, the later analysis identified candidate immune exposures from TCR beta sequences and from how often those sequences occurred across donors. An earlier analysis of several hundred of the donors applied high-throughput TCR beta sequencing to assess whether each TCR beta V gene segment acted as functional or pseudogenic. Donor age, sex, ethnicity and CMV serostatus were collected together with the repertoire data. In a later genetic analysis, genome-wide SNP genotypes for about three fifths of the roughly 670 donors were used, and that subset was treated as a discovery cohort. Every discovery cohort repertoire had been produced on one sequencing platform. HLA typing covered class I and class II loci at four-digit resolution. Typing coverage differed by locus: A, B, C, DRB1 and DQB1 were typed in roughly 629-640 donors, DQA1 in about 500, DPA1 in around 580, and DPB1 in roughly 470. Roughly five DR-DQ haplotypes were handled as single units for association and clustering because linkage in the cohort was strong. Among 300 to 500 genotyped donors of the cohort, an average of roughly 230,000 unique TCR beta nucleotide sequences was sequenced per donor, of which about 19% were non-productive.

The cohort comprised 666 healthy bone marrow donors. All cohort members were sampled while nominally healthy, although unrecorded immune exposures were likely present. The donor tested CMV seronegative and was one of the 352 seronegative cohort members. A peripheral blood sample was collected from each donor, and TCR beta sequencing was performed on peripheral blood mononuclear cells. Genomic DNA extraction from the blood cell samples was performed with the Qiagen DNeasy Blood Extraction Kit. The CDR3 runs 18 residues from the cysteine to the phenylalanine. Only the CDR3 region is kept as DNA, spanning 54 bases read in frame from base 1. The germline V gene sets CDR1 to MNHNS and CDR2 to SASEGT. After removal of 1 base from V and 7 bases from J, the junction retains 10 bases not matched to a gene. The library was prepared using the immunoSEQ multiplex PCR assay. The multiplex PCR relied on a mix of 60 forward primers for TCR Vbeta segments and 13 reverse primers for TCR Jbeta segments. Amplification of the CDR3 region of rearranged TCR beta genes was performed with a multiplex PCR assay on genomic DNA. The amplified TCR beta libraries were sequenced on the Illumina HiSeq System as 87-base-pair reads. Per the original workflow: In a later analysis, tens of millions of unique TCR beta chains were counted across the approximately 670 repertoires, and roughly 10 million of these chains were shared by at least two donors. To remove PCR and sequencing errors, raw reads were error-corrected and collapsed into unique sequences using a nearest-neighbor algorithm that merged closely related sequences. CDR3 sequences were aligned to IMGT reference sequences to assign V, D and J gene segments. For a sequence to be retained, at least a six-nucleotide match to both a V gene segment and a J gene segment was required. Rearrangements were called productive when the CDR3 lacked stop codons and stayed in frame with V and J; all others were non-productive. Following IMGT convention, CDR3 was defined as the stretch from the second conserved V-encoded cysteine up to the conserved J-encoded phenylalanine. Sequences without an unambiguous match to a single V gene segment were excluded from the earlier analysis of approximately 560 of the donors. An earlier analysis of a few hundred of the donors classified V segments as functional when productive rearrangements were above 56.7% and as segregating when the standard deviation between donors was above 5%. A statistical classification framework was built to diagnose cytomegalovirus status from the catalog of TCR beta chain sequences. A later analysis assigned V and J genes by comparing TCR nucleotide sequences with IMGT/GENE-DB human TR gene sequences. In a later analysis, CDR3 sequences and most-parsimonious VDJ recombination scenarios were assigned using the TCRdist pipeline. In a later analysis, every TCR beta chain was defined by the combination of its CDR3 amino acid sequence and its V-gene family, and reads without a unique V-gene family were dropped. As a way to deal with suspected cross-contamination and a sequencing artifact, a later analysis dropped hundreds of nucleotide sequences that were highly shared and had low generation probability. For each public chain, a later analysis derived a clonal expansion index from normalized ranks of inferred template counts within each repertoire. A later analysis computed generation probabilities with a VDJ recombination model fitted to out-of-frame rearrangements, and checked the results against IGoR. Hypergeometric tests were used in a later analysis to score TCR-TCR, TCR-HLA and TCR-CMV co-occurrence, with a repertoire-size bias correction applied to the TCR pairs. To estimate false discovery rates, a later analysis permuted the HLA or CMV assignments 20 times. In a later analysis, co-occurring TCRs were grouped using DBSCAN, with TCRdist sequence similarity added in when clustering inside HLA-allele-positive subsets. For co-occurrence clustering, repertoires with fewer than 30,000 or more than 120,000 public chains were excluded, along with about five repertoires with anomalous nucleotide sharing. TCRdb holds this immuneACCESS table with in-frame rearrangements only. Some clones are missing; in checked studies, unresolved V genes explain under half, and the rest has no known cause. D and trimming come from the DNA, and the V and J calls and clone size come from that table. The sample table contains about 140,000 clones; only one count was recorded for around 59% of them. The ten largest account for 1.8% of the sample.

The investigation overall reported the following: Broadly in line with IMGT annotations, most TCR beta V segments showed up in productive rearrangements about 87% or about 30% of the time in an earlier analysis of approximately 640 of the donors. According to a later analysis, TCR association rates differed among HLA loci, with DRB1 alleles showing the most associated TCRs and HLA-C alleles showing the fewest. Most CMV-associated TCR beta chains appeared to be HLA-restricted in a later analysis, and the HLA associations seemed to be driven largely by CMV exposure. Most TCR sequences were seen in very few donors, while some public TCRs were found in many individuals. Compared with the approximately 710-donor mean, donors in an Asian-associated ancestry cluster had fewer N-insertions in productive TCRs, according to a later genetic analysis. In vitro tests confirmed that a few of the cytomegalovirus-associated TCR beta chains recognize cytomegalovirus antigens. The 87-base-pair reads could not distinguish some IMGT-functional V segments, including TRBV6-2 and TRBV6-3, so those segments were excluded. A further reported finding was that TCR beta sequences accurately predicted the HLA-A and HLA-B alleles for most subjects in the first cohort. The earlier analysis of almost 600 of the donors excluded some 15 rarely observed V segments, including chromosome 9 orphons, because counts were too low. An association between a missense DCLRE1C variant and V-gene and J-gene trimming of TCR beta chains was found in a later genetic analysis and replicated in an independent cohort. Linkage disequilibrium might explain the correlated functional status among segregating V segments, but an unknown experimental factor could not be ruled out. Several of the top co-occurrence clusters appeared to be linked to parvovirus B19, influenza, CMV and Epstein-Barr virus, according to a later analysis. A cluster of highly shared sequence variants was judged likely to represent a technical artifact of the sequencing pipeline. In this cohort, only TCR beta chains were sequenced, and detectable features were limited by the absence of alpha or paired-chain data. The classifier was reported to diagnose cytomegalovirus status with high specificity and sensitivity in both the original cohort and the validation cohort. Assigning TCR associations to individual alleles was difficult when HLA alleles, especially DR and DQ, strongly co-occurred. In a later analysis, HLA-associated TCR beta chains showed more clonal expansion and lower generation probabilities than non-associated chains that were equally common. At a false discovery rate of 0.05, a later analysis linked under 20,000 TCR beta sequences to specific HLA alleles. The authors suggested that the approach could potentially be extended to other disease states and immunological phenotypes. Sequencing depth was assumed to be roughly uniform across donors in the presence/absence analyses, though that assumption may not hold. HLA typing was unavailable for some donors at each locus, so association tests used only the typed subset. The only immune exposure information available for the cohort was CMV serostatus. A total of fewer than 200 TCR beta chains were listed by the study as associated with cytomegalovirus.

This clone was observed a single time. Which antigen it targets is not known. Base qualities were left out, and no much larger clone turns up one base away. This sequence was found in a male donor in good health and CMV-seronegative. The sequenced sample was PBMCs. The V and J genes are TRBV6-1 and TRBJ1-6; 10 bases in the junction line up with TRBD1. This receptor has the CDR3 CASSEGPTGQGWNSPLHF. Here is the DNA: TGTGCCAGCAGTGAAGGCCCCACGGGACAGGGGTGGAATTCACCCCTCCACTTT.